The TCR beta chain described here comes from a study of human T cells and chemical hapten exposure. Whole-study context: The sensitizer, 2% DPC, was used on around 2 cm by around 2 cm of upper inner arm skin. Findings and caveats of the study: Sensitization with DPC brought no change to TCRs above 1 in 1000 in frequency. Expanded TCRs formed significantly more large CDR3 similarity clusters than controls.

As to time point: pre-sensitization, week 0. As for treatment: therapeutic diphenylcyclopropenone sensitization with weekly scalp DPC. Germline CDR1 is LGHNA and CDR2 is YSLEER. The V end was cut by 4 bases, the J end by 0 bases, with 12 bases between. CDR3 length equals 15 residues. From the RACE reads, TCRdb called clonotypes with MiXCR, one entry per CDR3 protein. The sample lists fewer than 150,000 distinct CDR3 sequences, around an eighth occurring once. This clonotype was detected only a few times. Its specificity is unknown. The chain employs TRBV4-3 and TRBJ1-2; D gene uncertain. The receptor was isolated from a woman in her late teens or twenties with alopecia areata. Some clones in this sample may be carry-over from other donors' samples. Sample: whole blood, taken in connection with sensitization to the hapten diphenylcyclopropenone (DPC). DNA for the CDR3: TGCGCCAGCAGCCCGTACAAATATTCTAACTATGGCTACACCTTC. It codes for CASSPYKYSNYGYTF.